This T cell receptor (beta chain) comes out of a study of naive and memory T cell subsets. The beta constant-region primer was an equimolar mix of two oligonucleotides covering TRBC1 and TRBC2. Ligated cDNA was amplified by four rounds of PCR with nested alpha and beta constant-region primers and SP2. TCRdb reprocessed the UMI-ligation and nested PCR reads with MiXCR, giving one entry per CDR3 protein. This sample has under 150,000 distinct CDR3 sequences, with approximately 20% found just once. This clonotype was detected a few times. Antigen: not known. Overall study findings and caveats: From naive to CM, EM and EMRA, diversity decreased and Gini increased. Naive repertoires, especially CD8, held a few larger clonotypes, possibly memory cells re-expressing CD45RA.

The CDR3 extends over 13 amino acids. CDR1 and CDR2 from the germline V gene are MDHEN and SYDVKM. Germline trimming cut 4 bases from V and 4 bases from J; bases unmatched to any gene: 2. The chain links TRBV28 to TRBJ2-3, with 7 bases matching TRBD2. The TCR sequence derives from a human donor in good health. The sample was naive CD8+ T cells from blood. Here the CDR3 reads CASSWEGSDTQYF. In nucleotides, the CDR3 is TGTGCCAGCAGTTGGGAGGGATCAGATACGCAGTATTTT.